This is a list of T cell receptor beta chains from one sample in a study of T cell repertoires in cytomegalovirus infection. Their target antigens are unknown. A single record per CDR3 protein comes from TCRdb applying MiXCR to the reads. The table includes approximately 990,000 distinct CDR3 sequences, about a third detected once. The material was cultured CD8+ T cells from PBMCs, obtained from culture after CMV antigen stimulation. Receptor source: a human donor in good health (CMV status not recorded). Some clones in this sample may be carry-over from other donors' samples. Both conserved end residues are part of each CDR3.

CASSPREAAYNEQFF | TRBJ2-1 | TRBV5-4
CSARHLAEYYEQYF | TRBJ2-7 | TRBV20-1
CASSVGGRGQPSTDTQYF | TRBJ2-3 | TRBV7-8
CASSLSAGVNTGELFF | TRBJ2-2 | TRBV5-6
CASGGPSTDTQYF | TRBJ2-3 | TRBV6-5
CASSFAFEDSSTDTQYF | TRBJ2-3 | TRBV11-2
CASFEGRSNQPQHF | TRBJ1-5 | TRBV6-2/TRBV6-3
CASSRFEGRLSYEQYF | TRBJ2-7 | TRBV19
CAISGGPRQTEETQYF | TRBJ2-5 | TRBV10-3
CASSPERGVEDQETQYF | TRBJ2-5 | TRBV7-9